The T cell receptor (beta chain) under discussion was sequenced for a study of blood T cell repertoires in COVID-19. The table came from immunoSEQ multiplex PCR; TCRdb's copy has only in-frame clones and leaves some out. The sample holds roughly 200,000 clones, more than 70% seen once. This clone was found a few times. V was cut by 4 bases and J by 9 bases, with 21 bases left in between. The CDR3 contains 15 residues. In germline, CDR1 is SEHNR, CDR2 FQNEAQ (reference sequence). The sequencing sample was made of peripheral blood. The origin of this receptor is a woman in her sixties with acute or convalescent COVID-19. The chain joins TRBV7-9 to TRBJ1-2; D is possibly TRBD1 (5 bases). The CDR3: CASSSRDSSSVSYTF. The DNA for the CDR3 is TGTGCCAGCAGCTCTCGGGACTCCTCCAGCGTGAGCTACACCTTC.